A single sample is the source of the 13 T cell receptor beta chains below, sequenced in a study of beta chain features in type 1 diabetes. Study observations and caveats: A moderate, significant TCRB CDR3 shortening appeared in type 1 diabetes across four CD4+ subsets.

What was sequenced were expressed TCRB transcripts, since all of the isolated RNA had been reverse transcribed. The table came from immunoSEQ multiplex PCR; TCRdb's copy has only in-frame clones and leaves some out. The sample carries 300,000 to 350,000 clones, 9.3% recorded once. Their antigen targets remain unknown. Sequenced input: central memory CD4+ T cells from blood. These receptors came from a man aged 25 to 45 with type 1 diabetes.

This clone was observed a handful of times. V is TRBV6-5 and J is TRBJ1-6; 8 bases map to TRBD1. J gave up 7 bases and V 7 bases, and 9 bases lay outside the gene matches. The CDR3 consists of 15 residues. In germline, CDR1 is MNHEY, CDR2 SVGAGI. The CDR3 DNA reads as TGTGCCAGCATTAGTGGGGACAGGACGAATTCACCCCTCCACTTT. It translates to CASISGDRTNSPLHF.

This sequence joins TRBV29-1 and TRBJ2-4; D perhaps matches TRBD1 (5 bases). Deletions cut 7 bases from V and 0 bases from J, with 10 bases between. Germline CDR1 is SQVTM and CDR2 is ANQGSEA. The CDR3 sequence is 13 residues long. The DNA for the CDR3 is TGCAGCGCTAGGGGATTAGCCAAAAACATTCAGTACTTC. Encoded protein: CSARGLAKNIQYF.

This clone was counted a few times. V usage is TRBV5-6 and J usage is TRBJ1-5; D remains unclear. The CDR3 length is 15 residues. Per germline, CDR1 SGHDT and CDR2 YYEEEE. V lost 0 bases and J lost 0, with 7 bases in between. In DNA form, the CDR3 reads TGTGCCAGCAGCTTGGTAGGAGCTAGCAATCAGCCCCAGCATTTT. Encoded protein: CASSLVGASNQPQHF.

CDR3 sequence reads: CASSPGTSGSQETQYF. CDR3 coding DNA: TGCGCCAGCAGCCCAGGGACTAGCGGGAGCCAAGAGACCCAGTACTTC. The chain recombines TRBV5-1 with TRBJ2-5; 14 bases are a match to TRBD2. Germline V gene data show CDR1 as SGHRS and CDR2 as YFSETQ. V lost 4 bases and J lost 1; bases outside the gene matches: 3. This CDR3 spans 16 amino acids.

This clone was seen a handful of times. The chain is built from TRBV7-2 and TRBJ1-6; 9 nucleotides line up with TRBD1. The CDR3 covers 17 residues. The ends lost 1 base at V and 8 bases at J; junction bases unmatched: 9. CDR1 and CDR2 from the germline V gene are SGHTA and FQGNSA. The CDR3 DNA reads TGTGCCAGCAGCTTAGTCGGTACAGGGGGCGTCGATTCACCCCTCCACTTT. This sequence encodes CASSLVGTGGVDSPLHF.

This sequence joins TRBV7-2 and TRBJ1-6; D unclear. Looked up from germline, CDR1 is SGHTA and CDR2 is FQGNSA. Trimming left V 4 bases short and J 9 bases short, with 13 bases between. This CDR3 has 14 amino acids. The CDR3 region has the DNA TGTGCCAGCAGCTCGGTGAATACCGGTTCACCCCTCCACTTT. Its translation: CASSSVNTGSPLHF.

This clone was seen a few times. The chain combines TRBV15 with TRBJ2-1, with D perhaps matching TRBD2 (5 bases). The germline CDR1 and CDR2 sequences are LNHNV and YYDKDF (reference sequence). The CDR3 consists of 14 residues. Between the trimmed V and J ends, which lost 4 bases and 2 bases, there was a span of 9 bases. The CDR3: CATSTGNAYNEQFF. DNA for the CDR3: TGTGCCACCAGCACCGGGAATGCCTACAATGAGCAGTTCTTC.

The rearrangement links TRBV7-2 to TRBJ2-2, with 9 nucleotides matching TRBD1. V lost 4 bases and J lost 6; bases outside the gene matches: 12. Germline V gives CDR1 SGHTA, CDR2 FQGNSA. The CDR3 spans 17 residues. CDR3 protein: CASSSQPGQGFSGELFF. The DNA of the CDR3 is TGTGCCAGCAGCTCCCAACCAGGACAGGGGTTTTCCGGGGAGCTGTTTTTT. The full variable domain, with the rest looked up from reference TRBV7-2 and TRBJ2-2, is GAGVSQSPSNKVTEKGKDVELRCDPISGHTALYWYRQSLGQGLEFLIYFQGNSAPDKSGLPSDRFSAERTGGSVSTLTIQRTQQEDSAVYLCASSSQPGQGFSGELFFGEGSRLTVL.

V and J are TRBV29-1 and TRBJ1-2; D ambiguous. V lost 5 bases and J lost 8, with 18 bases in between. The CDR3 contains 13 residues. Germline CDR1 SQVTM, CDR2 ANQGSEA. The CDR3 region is CSVNYDRLSGYTF. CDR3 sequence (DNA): TGCAGCGTTAACTATGATCGGCTATCCGGCTACACCTTC. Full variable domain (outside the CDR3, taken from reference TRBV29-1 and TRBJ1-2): SAVISQKPSRDICQRGTSLTIQCQVDSQVTMMFWYRQQPGQSLTLIATANQGSEATYESGFVIDKFPISRPNLTFSTLTVSNMSPEDSSIYLCSVNYDRLSGYTFGSGTRLTVV.

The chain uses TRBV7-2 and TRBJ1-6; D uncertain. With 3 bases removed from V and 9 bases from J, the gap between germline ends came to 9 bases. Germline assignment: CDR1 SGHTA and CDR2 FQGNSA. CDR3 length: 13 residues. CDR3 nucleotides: TGTGCCAGCAGCTTTTACTCAGTTTCACCCCTCCACTTT. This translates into CASSFYSVSPLHF.

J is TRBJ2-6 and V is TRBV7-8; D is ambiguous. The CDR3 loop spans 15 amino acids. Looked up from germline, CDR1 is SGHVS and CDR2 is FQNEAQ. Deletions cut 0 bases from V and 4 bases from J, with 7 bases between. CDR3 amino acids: CASSLATTGANVLTF. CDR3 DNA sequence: TGTGCCAGCAGCTTAGCTACTACAGGGGCCAACGTCCTGACTTTC.

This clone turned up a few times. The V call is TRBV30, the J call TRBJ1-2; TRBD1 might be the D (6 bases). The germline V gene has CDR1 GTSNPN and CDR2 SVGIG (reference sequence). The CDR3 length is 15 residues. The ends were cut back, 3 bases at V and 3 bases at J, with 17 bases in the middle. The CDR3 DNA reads TGTGCCTGGAGGAGGTCGACGGGGGCGTACTATGGCTACACCTTC. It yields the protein CAWRRSTGAYYGYTF.

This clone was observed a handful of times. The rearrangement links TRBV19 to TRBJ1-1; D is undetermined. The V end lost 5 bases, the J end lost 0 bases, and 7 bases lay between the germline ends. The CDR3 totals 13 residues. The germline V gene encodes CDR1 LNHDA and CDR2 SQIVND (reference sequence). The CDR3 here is CASSPIMNTEAFF. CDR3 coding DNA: TGTGCCAGTAGTCCAATCATGAACACTGAAGCTTTCTTT.